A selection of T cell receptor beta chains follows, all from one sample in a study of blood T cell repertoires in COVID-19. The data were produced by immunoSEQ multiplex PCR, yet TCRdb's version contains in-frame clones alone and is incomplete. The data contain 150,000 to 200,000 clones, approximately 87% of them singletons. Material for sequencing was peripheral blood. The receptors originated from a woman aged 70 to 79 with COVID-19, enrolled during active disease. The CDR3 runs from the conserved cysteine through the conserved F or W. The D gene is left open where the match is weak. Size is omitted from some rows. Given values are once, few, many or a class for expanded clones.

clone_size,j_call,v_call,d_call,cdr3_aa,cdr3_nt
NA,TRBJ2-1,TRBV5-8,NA,CASSLGHTYNEQFF,TGTGCCAGCAGCTTGGGACATACCTACAATGAGCAGTTCTTC
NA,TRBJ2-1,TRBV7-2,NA,CASSLGGGRYVQFF,TGTGCCAGCAGCTTAGGGGGGGGGCGGTATGTGCAGTTCTTC
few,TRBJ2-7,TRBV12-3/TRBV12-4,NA,CASSPLDEQYF,TGTGCCAGCAGCCCCCTCGACGAGCAGTACTTC
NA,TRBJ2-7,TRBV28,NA,CASSPGQLSYEQYF,TGTGCCAGCAGCCCGGGACAATTATCCTACGAGCAGTACTTC
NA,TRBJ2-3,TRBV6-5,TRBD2,CASSSGLADTDTQYF,TGTGCCAGCAGTTCGGGACTAGCGGACACAGATACGCAGTATTTT
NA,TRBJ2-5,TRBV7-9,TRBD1,CASSSRDRGWETQYF,TGTGCCAGCAGCTCCCGGGACAGGGGTTGGGAGACCCAGTACTTC
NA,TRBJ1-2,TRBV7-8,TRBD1,CASSLGAGTGYGYTF,TGTGCCAGCAGCTTAGGAGCCGGGACAGGCTATGGCTACACCTTC
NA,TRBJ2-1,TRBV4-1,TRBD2,CASSQDIPAASGSNEQFF,TGCGCCAGCAGCCAAGATATTCCTGCGGCTAGCGGGAGCAATGAGCAGTTCTTC
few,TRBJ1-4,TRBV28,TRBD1,CASSWTGFPNEKLFF,TGTGCCAGCAGCTGGACAGGGTTTCCTAATGAAAAACTGTTTTTT
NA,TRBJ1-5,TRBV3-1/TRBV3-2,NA,CASSPTRSNQPQHF,TGTGCCAGCAGTCCGACACGTAGCAATCAGCCCCAGCATTTT
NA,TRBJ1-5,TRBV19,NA,CASSRAGVQPQHF,TGTGCCAGTAGTAGGGCAGGGGTTCAGCCCCAGCATTTT
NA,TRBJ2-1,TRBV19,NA,CASSIVGGQITNEQFF,TGTGCCAGTAGTATAGTAGGAGGCCAGATAACCAATGAGCAGTTCTTC
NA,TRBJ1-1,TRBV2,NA,CASSGRGGTPEAFF,TGTGCCAGCAGCGGTCGGGGCGGGACCCCTGAAGCTTTCTTT
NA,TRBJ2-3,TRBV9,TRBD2,CASQPGLAEFTDTQYF,TGTGCCAGCCAACCGGGACTAGCGGAATTCACAGATACGCAGTATTTT
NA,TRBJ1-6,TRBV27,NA,CASSLWGGSPLHF,TGTGCCAGCAGTTTATGGGGGGGTTCACCCCTCCACTTT
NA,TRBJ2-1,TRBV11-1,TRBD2,CASSLSPGLDWEQFF,TGTGCCAGCAGCCTCAGCCCGGGACTAGATTGGGAGCAGTTCTTC
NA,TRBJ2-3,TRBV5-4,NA,CASSLRGTTDTQYF,TGTGCCAGCAGCTTGAGGGGCACCACAGATACGCAGTATTTT
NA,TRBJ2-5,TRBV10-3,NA,CASRRGPNQETQYF,TGTGCCTCACGGAGGGGACCCAACCAAGAGACCCAGTACTTC
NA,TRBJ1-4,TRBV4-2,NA,CASSPSRFEKLFF,TGTGCCAGCAGCCCCTCGCGATTTGAAAAACTGTTTTTT
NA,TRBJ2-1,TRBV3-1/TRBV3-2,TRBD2,CASSRLGLAYEQFF,TGTGCCAGCAGCCGTCTCGGACTAGCGTATGAGCAGTTCTTC
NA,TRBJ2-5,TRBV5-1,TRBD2,CASSLIAGDQETQYF,TGCGCCAGCAGCCTAATAGCGGGAGACCAAGAGACCCAGTACTTC
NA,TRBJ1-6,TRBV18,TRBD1,CASSPDRAYNSPLHF,TGTGCCAGCTCACCCGACAGGGCTTATAATTCACCCCTCCACTTT
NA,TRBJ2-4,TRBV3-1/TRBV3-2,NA,CASSQVGRTGIVHF,TGTGCCAGCAGCCAAGTGGGGAGAACGGGGATAGTGCACTTC
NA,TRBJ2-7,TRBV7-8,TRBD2,CASSFKGLAGYEQYF,TGTGCCAGCAGCTTTAAGGGACTAGCGGGATACGAGCAGTACTTC
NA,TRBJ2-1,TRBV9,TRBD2,CASSVEASGRAYEQFF,TGTGCCAGCAGCGTAGAAGCTAGCGGGAGGGCCTATGAGCAGTTCTTC
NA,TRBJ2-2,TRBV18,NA,CASSSSPGLYTGELFF,TGTGCCAGCTCCAGTTCGCCGGGACTTTATACCGGGGAGCTGTTTTTT
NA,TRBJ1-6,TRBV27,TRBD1,CASSRGQMHLSYNSPLHF,TGTGCCAGCAGTAGGGGACAGATGCACCTCTCCTATAATTCACCCCTCCACTTT
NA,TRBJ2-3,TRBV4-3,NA,CASSPGRGEADTQYF,TGCGCCAGCAGCCCAGGGCGGGGCGAGGCAGATACGCAGTATTTT
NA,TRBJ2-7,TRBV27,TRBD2,CASMPGTTLPYEQYF,TGTGCCAGCATGCCAGGGACTACCCTCCCTTATGAGCAGTACTTC